Listed below are T cell receptor beta chains from one sample, sequenced in a study of vaccination and CD4 T cells after COVID-19. TCRdb re-derived calls from the PCR reads in MiXCR, one entry per CDR3 protein. Altogether 22,000 or so distinct CDR3 sequences are present, around 50% being singletons, with the ten largest covering 5.5% to 7%. These receptors' targets are unknown. Sequenced sample: CD4+ T cells from blood, cultured in vitro. These receptor sequences come from a human donor who had recovered from COVID-19. Both conserved end residues are part of each CDR3. D genes are given only for firm matches. Not all rows give a size; the values are once, few, many and, for expanded clones, a class.

CDR3	DNA	J	V	length	D	size
CASSEDARVNQPQHF	TGTGCCAGCAGTGAAGACGCCAGGGTCAATCAGCCCCAGCATTTT	TRBJ1-5	TRBV2	15	-	-
CASSRRDMGVGNNEQFF	TGTGCCAGCTCCCGACGGGACATGGGAGTGGGCAACAATGAGCAGTTCTTC	TRBJ2-1	TRBV18	17	-	-
CASSWTSGSGGETQYF	TGTGCCAGCAGTTGGACTAGCGGGAGTGGGGGGGAGACCCAGTACTTC	TRBJ2-5	TRBV2	16	TRBD2	-
CASSFRWDSSGNTIYF	TGTGCCAGCAGTTTCAGGTGGGATAGCTCTGGAAACACCATATATTTT	TRBJ1-3	TRBV27	16	-	-
CSARGQTYGYTF	TGCAGTGCTAGGGGGCAGACCTATGGCTACACCTTC	TRBJ1-2	TRBV20-1	12	-	few
CASSLTGINQPQHF	TGCGCCAGCAGCTTGACAGGGATCAATCAGCCCCAGCATTTT	TRBJ1-5	TRBV5-1	14	-	few
CASSLGGGYTF	TGTGCCAGCAGCTTGGGGGGTGGCTACACCTTC	TRBJ1-2	TRBV11-2	11	-	few
CATSLGTGSSYEQYF	TGTGCCACCAGTCTCGGGACTGGGAGCTCCTACGAGCAGTACTTC	TRBJ2-7	TRBV24-1	15	-	-
CASSVSGDGANVLTF	TGTGCCAGCAGTGTATCCGGCGACGGGGCCAACGTCCTGACTTTC	TRBJ2-6	TRBV2	15	-	-
CASSRTTLSGSADTQYF	TGTGCCAGCAGCCGAACAACCCTTAGCGGGAGCGCAGATACGCAGTATTTT	TRBJ2-3	TRBV11-3	17	TRBD2	-
CASSRGYSEAFF	TGTGCCAGCAGCCGGGGCTATTCTGAAGCTTTCTTT	TRBJ1-1	TRBV25-1	12	-	-
CASSQQGADYGYTF	TGCGCCAGCAGCCAACAGGGTGCTGACTATGGCTACACCTTC	TRBJ1-2	TRBV5-1	14	-	-
CASSWSQGAYEQYF	TGTGCCAGCAGCTGGTCACAGGGGGCTTACGAGCAGTACTTC	TRBJ2-7	TRBV5-4	14	TRBD1	-
CASALAGSTDTQYF	TGTGCCAGTGCACTAGCGGGGAGCACAGATACGCAGTATTTT	TRBJ2-3	TRBV19	14	TRBD2	-
CASSVTGRTEAFF	TGTGCCAGCAGTGTTACAGGGCGCACTGAAGCTTTCTTT	TRBJ1-1	TRBV6-1	13	-	-
CASSPPLASQGNEQFF	TGTGCCAGCTCACCACCGCTGGCTAGCCAAGGGAATGAGCAGTTCTTC	TRBJ2-1	TRBV18	16	-	once
CASSLVENTGELFF	TGCGCCAGCAGCTTGGTGGAGAACACCGGGGAGCTGTTTTTT	TRBJ2-2	TRBV5-1	14	-	-
CSARDPAGGIYEQYF	TGCAGTGCTAGAGATCCAGCGGGAGGAATCTACGAGCAGTACTTC	TRBJ2-7	TRBV20-1	15	TRBD2	few
CASSILRESYEQYF	TGTGCCAGCAGCATCCTACGGGAGAGCTACGAGCAGTACTTC	TRBJ2-7	TRBV11-2	14	-	-
CASSSGPRGKLFF	TGTGCCAGCAGCTCGGGACCCCGAGGAAAACTGTTTTTT	TRBJ1-4	TRBV7-3	13	-	-